This T cell receptor (beta chain) originates from a study of molecular identifiers for immune sequencing clone quantification. This clonotype was found a few times. The CDR3 is 15 residues long. Per the germline V gene, CDR1 is PRHDT and CDR2 is FYEKMQ (reference sequence). Trimming removed 5 bases from V and 8 bases from J; junction bases left unmatched: 10. TCRdb called the PCR reads again in MiXCR, with one record for every CDR3 protein. The sample shows around 470,000 distinct CDR3 sequences, roughly a fifth of them seen only once. The TCR was taken from a human donor in good health. Some libraries in this study had Jurkat cell RNA spiked in. V usage is TRBV13 and J usage is TRBJ2-1, with 9 bases aligning to TRBD1. The sequenced sample consisted of naive CD8+ T cells from blood, with Jurkat cell RNA spiked in. Subset indicated: FACS-sorted CD8+CD4-CCR7+CD45RA+ naive T cells. The CDR3 is CASSVRDRAFDEQFF. CDR3 sequence (DNA): TGTGCCAGCAGCGTCCGGGACAGGGCTTTCGATGAGCAGTTCTTC. Full variable domain (outside the CDR3, taken from reference TRBV13 and TRBJ2-1): AAGVIQSPRHLIKEKRETATLKCYPIPRHDTVYWYQQGPGQDPQFLISFYEKMQSDKGSIPDRFSAQQFSDYHSELNMSSLELGDSALYFCASSVRDRAFDEQFFGPGTRLTVL.